A single sample gave rise to the 26 T cell receptor beta chains below, sequenced in a study of blood T cell repertoires in COVID-19. Generated by immunoSEQ multiplex PCR, the TCRdb table keeps only in-frame clones and is missing some. The sample holds 130,000 or so clones; about 86% are singletons and the top ten take roughly 8.7%. The sample was peripheral blood. These TCRs come from a woman aged 60-75 years with acute or convalescent COVID-19.

The gene calls are TRBV30 and TRBJ2-2, with D perhaps matching TRBD1 (6 bases). CDR1 is GTSNPN, CDR2 SVGIG, per germline (reference sequence). V lost 4 bases and J 5 bases, leaving 17 bases between the germline ends. The CDR3 spans 15 residues. The CDR3 DNA reads TGTGCCTGGACCCGAGGGGGACGGTGGACCGGGGAGCTGTTTTTT. Translating it yields CAWTRGGRWTGELFF.

The chain carries TRBV19 and TRBJ2-5; TRBD1 is a possible D gene (6 bases). The CDR3 is 13 amino acids. Germline V gene lookup returns CDR1 LNHDA and CDR2 SQIVND (reference sequence). Between the trimmed V and J ends, which lost 5 bases and 7 bases, there was a span of 14 bases. For the CDR3, the DNA is TGTGCCAGTAGTGTGACAGGCACGGGGACCCAGTACTTC. Translated: CASSVTGTGTQYF. The whole variable domain, filled in from reference TRBV19 and TRBJ2-5, reads DGGITQSPKYLFRKEGQNVTLSCEQNLNHDAMYWYRQDPGQGLRLIYYSQIVNDFQKGDIAEGYSVSREKKESFPLTVTSAQKNPTAFYLCASSVTGTGTQYFGPGTRLLVL.

The J gene is TRBJ2-1, the V gene TRBV11-3, with unresolved D. The CDR3 is 14 amino acids. CDR1 and CDR2 from the germline V gene are SGHNT and YENEEA. The V end was cut by 1 base, the J end by 4 bases, with 8 bases between. CDR3 in DNA: TGTGCCAGCAGCTTAGGGGCAGTGTACAATGAGCAGTTCTTC. Its translation: CASSLGAVYNEQFF.

This clone was picked up a small number of times. This rearrangement joins TRBV5-4 to TRBJ2-7, with TRBD1 identical over 7 bases. The CDR3 spans 16 residues. J lost 1 base, V lost 4 bases, and 11 bases had no gene match. Per germline, CDR1 SGHNT and CDR2 YYREEE (reference sequence). The CDR3 bases are TGTGCCAGCAGCCGACCCGGGACAGCTACATCCTACGAGCAGTACTTC. Translated, it gives CASSRPGTATSYEQYF.

The chain combines TRBV28 with TRBJ2-2, with a weak D call TRBD1 (6 bases). The germline V gene has CDR1 MDHEN and CDR2 SYDVKM. Trimming removed 7 bases at V and 8 bases at J, with 14 bases between. This CDR3 region has 13 residues. The CDR3 reads CASTRGYGGELFF. CDR3 DNA: TGTGCCAGCACGAGGGGGTATGGAGGGGAGCTGTTTTTT.

The V and J genes are TRBV6-6 and TRBJ1-5; D not resolved. CDR3 length equals 14 residues. Germline assignment: CDR1 MNHNY and CDR2 SVGAGI (reference sequence). The germline V and J ends were trimmed by 0 bases and 1 base, with 4 bases remaining between them. The CDR3 bases are TGTGCCAGCAGTTACTCCGAGAGCAATCAGCCCCAGCATTTT. Residues: CASSYSESNQPQHF.

The rearrangement links TRBV7-2 to TRBJ2-7; TRBD1 is a possible D gene (7 bases). Germline CDR1 and CDR2: SGHTA and FQGNSA. Trimming shortened V by 5 bases and J by 2 bases, and 16 bases separated the two germline ends. The length of the CDR3 is 15 residues. The CDR3 reads CASSPSTGTPYEQYF. In DNA form, the CDR3 reads TGTGCCAGCAGCCCCTCGACAGGGACTCCCTACGAGCAGTACTTC.

The chain carries TRBV11-3 and TRBJ1-6; no firm D call. This CDR3 is built from 18 residues. Germline V gene lookup returns CDR1 SGHNT and CDR2 YENEEA. V was pared by 4 bases and J by 0 bases, with 16 bases between. CDR3 in DNA: TGTGCCAGCAGCTCCTCGGGAGCTTACAGCTCCTATAATTCACCCCTCCACTTT. Translating gives CASSSSGAYSSYNSPLHF. The complete variable domain, with remaining parts taken from reference TRBV11-3 and TRBJ1-6, reads EAGVVQSPRYKIIEKKQPVAFWCNPISGHNTLYWYLQNLGQGPELLIRYENEEAVDDSQLPKDRFSAERLKGVDSTLKIQPAELGDSAVYLCASSSSGAYSSYNSPLHFGNGTRLTVT.

The chain joins TRBV2 to TRBJ2-2; 11 bases are a match to TRBD2. The CDR3 length is 16 residues. Trimming at V came to 5 bases and at J to 4 bases, leaving 6 bases not matched to a gene. In germline, CDR1 is SNHLY, CDR2 FYNNEI. Written as DNA, the CDR3 is TGTGCCAGCAGTAAAACTAGCGGGGGTAGCACCGGGGAGCTGTTTTTT. It translates to CASSKTSGGSTGELFF.

V usage is TRBV4-2 and J usage is TRBJ2-7; 7 bases are a match to TRBD2. The V segment lost 0 bases and the J segment 2 bases; nucleotides outside the gene matches: 1. The CDR3 sequence is 14 residues long. Germline CDR1 and CDR2: LGHNA and YNFKEQ. The CDR3 DNA is TGTGCCAGCAGCCAAGATCGGGGGGCCTACGAGCAGTACTTC. It codes for CASSQDRGAYEQYF.

With regard to this clone: No DNA is shown, since the ends of the CDR3 on it are uncertain; the CDR3 is the one TCRdb lists. CDR3 region: CASSEVGQGAPSF. The genes are TRBV6-1 and TRBJ2-7; the D call of TRBD1 is as the table states it, not checked on the DNA. The CDR3 spans 13 amino acids, including both terminal residues. CDR1 and CDR2 (germline): MNHNS, SASEGT.

This sequence joins TRBV27 and TRBJ2-7; tentative D call: TRBD1 (5 bases). The ends were cut back, 6 bases at V and 2 bases at J, with 14 bases in the middle. CDR1 MNHEY and CDR2 SMNVEV come from the germline V gene (reference sequence). The CDR3 loop spans 14 amino acids. As DNA, the CDR3 is TGTGCCAGCAGCCGGGTAGGGGTGACCTACGAGCAGTACTTC. Protein product: CASSRVGVTYEQYF.

This chain links TRBV5-4 with TRBJ2-1; 7 bases are shared with TRBD2. V lost 4 bases to trimming and J lost 4 bases; unmatched junction nucleotides: 8. This CDR3 spans 15 amino acids. Germline V gives CDR1 SGHNT, CDR2 YYREEE (reference sequence). CDR3 bases: TGTGCCAGCAGCGCGGCTTTGGGAGGGTACAATGAGCAGTTCTTC. Encoded protein: CASSAALGGYNEQFF.

The CDR3 here is CASSVLANTEAFF. The CDR3 DNA follows: TGTGCCAGCAGTGTTTTAGCGAACACTGAAGCTTTCTTT. The chain combines TRBV2 with TRBJ1-1; no firm D call. The CDR3 has 13 residues. V was trimmed by 4 bases and J by 1 base, leaving 7 bases between them. Germline V gene sequence: CDR1 SNHLY, CDR2 FYNNEI.

Written as DNA, the CDR3 is TGTGCCTCCTTCAGGGGCGATTATAATTCACCCCTCCACTTT. This codes for CASFRGDYNSPLHF. The chain joins TRBV30 to TRBJ1-6; a possible D gene is TRBD1 (6 bases). This CDR3 has 14 amino acids. Trimming took off 7 bases at V and 4 bases at J, with 14 bases between the two ends. CDR1 is GTSNPN and CDR2 is SVGIG in the germline V gene (reference sequence). Supplemented by reference TRBV30 and TRBJ1-6, the full variable domain reads SQTIHQWPATLVQPVGSPLSLECTVEGTSNPNLYWYRQAAGRGLQLLFYSVGIGQISSEVPQNLSASRPQDRQFILSSKKLLLSDSGFYLCASFRGDYNSPLHFGNGTRLTVT.

The rearrangement links TRBV6-1 to TRBJ2-1, with no clear D. CDR1 and CDR2 (germline): MNHNS, SASEGT. This CDR3 spans 14 amino acids. Trimming pared 0 bases from V and 8 bases from J, leaving 11 bases between. The CDR3, as DNA: TGTGCCAGCAGTGAAGCAGGCAGGCCAGATGAGCAGTTCTTC. Residues: CASSEAGRPDEQFF.

The genes are TRBV6-5 and TRBJ1-1, with a tentative D call TRBD1 (5 bases). CDR3 length equals 14 residues. Trimming cost V 6 bases and J 1 base, with 12 bases left between them. CDR1 MNHEY and CDR2 SVGAGI come from the germline V gene. For the CDR3, the DNA is TGTGCCAGCAGGTTAAGTACAGGGAACACTGAAGCTTTCTTT. Amino acid sequence: CASRLSTGNTEAFF.

For the CDR3, the DNA is TGTGCCAGCAGCTTGGGTCTAGCGGGGACCACAGATACGCAGTATTTT. This sequence encodes CASSLGLAGTTDTQYF. The chain is built from TRBV5-8 and TRBJ2-3, with TRBD2 identical over 9 bases. V lost 0 bases and J lost 2; bases outside the gene matches: 4. Germline V gene data show CDR1 as SGHTS and CDR2 as YDEGEE. The CDR3 is made up of 16 amino acids.

The chain couples TRBV4-3 to TRBJ2-2; D is unclear. The CDR3 length is 15 residues. Germline V gene lookup returns CDR1 LGHNA and CDR2 YSLEER. V lost 6 bases and J lost 3, with 14 bases in between. CDR3 sequence: CASRPSFTDTGELFF. The CDR3 nucleotides read TGCGCCAGCAGGCCCTCGTTTACGGACACCGGGGAGCTGTTTTTT.

The chain combines TRBV6-4 with TRBJ2-7; TRBD1 aligns across 8 bases. Losses at the gene ends were 8 bases for V and 2 bases for J; bases not matched to a gene: 11. Germline assignment: CDR1 MRHNA and CDR2 SNTAGT. The CDR3 length is 15 residues. The CDR3 loop reads CASLTGTGSPYEQYF. CDR3 in DNA: TGTGCCAGCCTGACCGGGACAGGATCTCCCTACGAGCAGTACTTC.

The chain employs TRBV7-9 and TRBJ2-2, with D uncertain. Trimming took 1 base from V and 5 from J, leaving 11 bases between them. The CDR3 extends over 15 amino acids. From germline, CDR1 is SEHNR and CDR2 FQNEAQ (reference sequence). The CDR3 loop is CASSLVTGVTGELFF. The CDR3 nucleotides read TGTGCCAGCAGCTTAGTGACGGGTGTGACCGGGGAGCTGTTTTTT. Filled out from reference TRBV7-9 and TRBJ2-2, the complete variable domain reads DTGVSQNPRHKITKRGQNVTFRCDPISEHNRLYWYRQTLGQGPEFLTYFQNEAQLEKSRLLSDRFSAERPKGSFSTLEIQRTEQGDSAMYLCASSLVTGVTGELFFGEGSRLTVL.

This clone was seen only a few times. The chain recombines TRBV28 with TRBJ1-4; a possible D gene is TRBD1 (6 bases). The CDR3 has 15 amino acids. Germline assignment: CDR1 MDHEN and CDR2 SYDVKM. Trimming removed 1 base at V and 8 bases at J, with 14 bases between. Written as DNA, the CDR3 is TGTGCCAGCAGTTTATTGGGGGCAGTAGGAGAAAAACTGTTTTTT. Translation: CASSLLGAVGEKLFF.

This clone was detected only once. The chain's CDR3 is CASSLNGPGVGSPLHF. The DNA of the CDR3 is TGTGCCAGCAGTTTAAACGGCCCAGGGGTGGGGTCACCCCTCCACTTT. This sequence joins TRBV27 and TRBJ1-6, with D perhaps TRBD1 (6 bases). Germline CDR1 is MNHEY and CDR2 is SMNVEV (reference sequence). CDR3 size: 16 residues. The V and J ends lost 2 bases and 10 bases respectively, with 18 bases between them.

This chain connects TRBV19 to TRBJ2-1, with TRBD1 as a possible D gene (6 bases). This CDR3 spans 15 amino acids. V gave up 5 bases and J gave up 1 base, with 12 bases separating them. In germline, CDR1 is LNHDA, CDR2 SQIVND (reference sequence). The CDR3 spells CASSFGGPSYNEQFF. The CDR3 DNA is TGTGCCAGTAGTTTTGGGGGCCCATCCTACAATGAGCAGTTCTTC.

This clone was observed a single time. The chain uses TRBV5-1 and TRBJ1-1; 8 bases are shared with TRBD1. Per the germline V gene, CDR1 is SGHRS and CDR2 is YFSETQ. The CDR3 is made up of 15 amino acids. The ends lost 4 bases at V and 4 bases at J; junction bases unmatched: 9. CDR3 DNA sequence: TGCGCCAGCAGCAGCTCCCCGGGACAGGTCACTGAAGCTTTCTTT. It specifies CASSSSPGQVTEAFF.

The CDR3 sequence is CASSLTGQGQRFYEQYF. DNA for the CDR3: TGTGCCAGCTCACTTACGGGCCAGGGACAACGATTCTACGAGCAGTACTTC. The chain is built from TRBV18 and TRBJ2-7, with D perhaps matching TRBD1 (6 bases). Germline loops: CDR1 KGHSH, CDR2 LQKENI. V was clipped by 4 bases and J by 3 bases, with 22 bases between them. This CDR3 region has 17 residues.